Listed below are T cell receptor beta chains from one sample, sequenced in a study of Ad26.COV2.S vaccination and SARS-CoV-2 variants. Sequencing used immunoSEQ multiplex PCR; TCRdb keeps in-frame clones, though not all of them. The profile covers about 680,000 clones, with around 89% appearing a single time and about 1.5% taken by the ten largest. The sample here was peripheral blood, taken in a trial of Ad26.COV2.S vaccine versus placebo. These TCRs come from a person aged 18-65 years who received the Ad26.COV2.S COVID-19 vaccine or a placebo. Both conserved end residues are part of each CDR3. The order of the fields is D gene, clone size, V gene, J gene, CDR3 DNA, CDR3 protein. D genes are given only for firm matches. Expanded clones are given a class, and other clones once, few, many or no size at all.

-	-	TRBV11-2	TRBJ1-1	TGTGCCAGCAGCTTAGGAGGCGGGTCCAGGGAGGACACTGAAGCTTTCTTT	CASSLGGGSREDTEAFF
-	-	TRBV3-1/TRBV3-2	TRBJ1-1	TGTGCCAGCAGCCGGGGTCAACATCCGAACACTGAAGCTTTCTTT	CASSRGQHPNTEAFF
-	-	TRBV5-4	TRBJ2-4	TGTGCCTTCAAGACGGGGGTCGGCAAAAACATTCAGTACTTC	CAFKTGVGKNIQYF
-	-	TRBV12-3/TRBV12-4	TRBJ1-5	TGTGCCAGCAGCACAGGGTGGAAGCCCCAGCATTTT	CASSTGWKPQHF
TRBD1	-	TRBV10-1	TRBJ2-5	TGCGCCAGCAGCCCCGGACAGGCTCAAGAGACCCAGTACTTC	CASSPGQAQETQYF
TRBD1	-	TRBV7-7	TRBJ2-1	TGTGCTAGCAGCTTAGACAGGGGGAATGAGCAGTTCTTC	CASSLDRGNEQFF
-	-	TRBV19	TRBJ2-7	TGTGCCAGTAGTATAATCAGGGGCTACGAGCAGTACTTC	CASSIIRGYEQYF
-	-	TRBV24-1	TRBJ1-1	TGTGCCACCAGGGCAGTAGGGAGCACTGAAGCTTTCTTT	CATRAVGSTEAFF
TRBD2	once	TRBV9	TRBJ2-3	TGTGCCAGCAGCGTAGTAGGTAGCGGGAACACAGATACGCAGTATTTT	CASSVVGSGNTDTQYF
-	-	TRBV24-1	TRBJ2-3	TGTGCCACCAGTGATTCGCAGGGGTGGGGCACAGATACGCAGTATTTT	CATSDSQGWGTDTQYF
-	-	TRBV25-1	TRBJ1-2	TGTGCCAGCAGTCCGGACAGTTTTCGTGGCTACACCTTC	CASSPDSFRGYTF
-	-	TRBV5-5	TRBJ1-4	TGTGCCAGCAGCTTAACAGGGTGGGTTGAAAAACTGTTTTTT	CASSLTGWVEKLFF
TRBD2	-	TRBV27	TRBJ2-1	TGTGCCAGCAGCGGGACTAGCGGGACGGTTGAGCAGTTCTTC	CASSGTSGTVEQFF
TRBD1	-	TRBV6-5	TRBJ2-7	TGTGCCAGCAGTTACTCGAGACAGGGGGCGTACGAGCAGTACTTC	CASSYSRQGAYEQYF
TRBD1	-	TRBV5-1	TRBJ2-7	TGCGCCAGCAGCTTGGGACGACAGGGTAACGAGCAGTACTTC	CASSLGRQGNEQYF
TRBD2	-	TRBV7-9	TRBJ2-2	TGTGCCAGCAGCCCAGGGACTAGCGGCACCGGGGAGCTGTTTTTT	CASSPGTSGTGELFF
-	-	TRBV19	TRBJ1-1	TGTGCCAGTAGCAACAGAGAGAACACTGAAGCTTTCTTT	CASSNRENTEAFF
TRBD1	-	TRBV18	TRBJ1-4	TGTGCCAGCTCACCAGGATCCGGGACAGGGAATGAAAAACTGTTTTTT	CASSPGSGTGNEKLFF
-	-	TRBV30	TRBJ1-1	TGTGCCTGGAGTGTACTAGGGTCAGCCGCTTTCTTT	CAWSVLGSAAFF
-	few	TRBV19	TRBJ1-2	TGTGCCAGTAGTGATGAGGGGTTAAGGCATGGCTACACCTTC	CASSDEGLRHGYTF
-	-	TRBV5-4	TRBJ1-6	TGTGCCAGCAGCTTGGCTGGGTGGGATTCACCCCTCCACTTT	CASSLAGWDSPLHF
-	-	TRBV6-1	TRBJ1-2	TGTGCCAGCAGTGACCGTTTTTGGGGCTACACCTTC	CASSDRFWGYTF
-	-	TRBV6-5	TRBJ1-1	TGTGCCAGCAGTTGGGTCGGGGATTTGAACACTGAAGCTTTCTTT	CASSWVGDLNTEAFF
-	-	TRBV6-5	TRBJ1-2	TGTGCCAGCAACCGGCAGGGGCTGAACTATGGCTACACCTTC	CASNRQGLNYGYTF
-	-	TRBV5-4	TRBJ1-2	TGTGCCAGCAGCATTGGGACCAGATATGGCTACACCTTC	CASSIGTRYGYTF
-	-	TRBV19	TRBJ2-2	TGTGCCAGTAGTATACCTTTCGACAGTGTCACCGGGGAGCTGTTTTTT	CASSIPFDSVTGELFF
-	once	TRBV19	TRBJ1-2	TGTGCCAGTAGTATAACCCCACCGAACCCCTATGGCTACACCTTC	CASSITPPNPYGYTF
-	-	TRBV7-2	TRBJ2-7	TGTGCCAGCAGCTTAGGTTGGGCCGGAGAGCAGTACTTC	CASSLGWAGEQYF
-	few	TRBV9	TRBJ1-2	TGTGCCAGCAGCGTAGATAGGACAGCCCAGAAATCGGGCGGCTACACCTTC	CASSVDRTAQKSGGYTF
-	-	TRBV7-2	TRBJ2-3	TGTGCCAGCAGCTTGGCTTGGGTTTTCACAGATACGCAGTATTTT	CASSLAWVFTDTQYF
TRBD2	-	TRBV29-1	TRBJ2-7	TGCAGCGTGAGCCCACTAGCGGGGTCCTACGAGCAGTACTTC	CSVSPLAGSYEQYF
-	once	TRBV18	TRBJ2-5	TGTGCCAGCTCTGAGCAAGAGACCCAGTACTTC	CASSEQETQYF
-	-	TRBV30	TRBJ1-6	TGTGCCTGGTCCAGATATAATTCACCCCTCCACTTT	CAWSRYNSPLHF
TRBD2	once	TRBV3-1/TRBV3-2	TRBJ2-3	TGTGCCAGCAGCCTAGAGACTAGCGGGAGTACAGATACGCAGTATTTT	CASSLETSGSTDTQYF
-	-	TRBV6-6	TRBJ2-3	TGTGCCAGCACCCTATCGTGGGGGGGCATCGATACGCAGTATTTT	CASTLSWGGIDTQYF
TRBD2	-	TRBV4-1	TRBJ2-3	TGCGCCAGCAGCCAAGAAGGTGCTAGCGGGGGGTTCACAGATACGCAGTATTTT	CASSQEGASGGFTDTQYF
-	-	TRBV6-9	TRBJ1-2	TGTGCCAGCAGTTATGAGGTTTCGGGGTACGGCGGCTACACCTTC	CASSYEVSGYGGYTF
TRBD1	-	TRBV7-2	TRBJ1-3	TGTGCCAGCAGCGCCGACAGGGCAGCAGGAAACACCATATATTTT	CASSADRAAGNTIYF
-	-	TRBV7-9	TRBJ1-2	TGTGCCAGCAGCTCACAGGTTTCCTATGGCTACACCTTC	CASSSQVSYGYTF
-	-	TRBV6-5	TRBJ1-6	TGTGCCAGCACCCCGTACGACGGTTATAATTCACCCCTCCACTTT	CASTPYDGYNSPLHF
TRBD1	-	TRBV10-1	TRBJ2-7	TGCGCCAGCTCCCCGGTGACAGGGAGCTCCTACGAGCAGTACTTC	CASSPVTGSSYEQYF
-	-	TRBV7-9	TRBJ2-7	TGTGCCAGCAGCTTAGACAGCAGAAGCAGCTACGAGCAGTACTTC	CASSLDSRSSYEQYF
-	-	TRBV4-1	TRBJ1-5	TGCGCCAGCAGCCAAGATAGGGGGGGTACGATGCACAATCAGCCCCAGCATTTT	CASSQDRGGTMHNQPQHF
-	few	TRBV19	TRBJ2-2	TGTGCCAGTAGTCCGGTCTACCGGGGGGAGCTGTTTTTT	CASSPVYRGELFF
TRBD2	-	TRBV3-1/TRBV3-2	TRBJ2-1	TGTGCCAGCAGCCAAAGCGGGGGGAGCTCCTACAATGAGCAGTTCTTC	CASSQSGGSSYNEQFF
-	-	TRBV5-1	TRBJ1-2	TGCGCCAGCAGCTTGGATCGGTATGATGGCTACACCTTC	CASSLDRYDGYTF
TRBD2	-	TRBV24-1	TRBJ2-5	TGTGCCACCAGTGTTGGGAGGACTAGCGGGAGCGGAGAGACCCAGTACTTC	CATSVGRTSGSGETQYF
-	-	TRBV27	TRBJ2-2	TGTGCCAGCAGTTTACCCGACCGAACCGGGGAGCTGTTTTTT	CASSLPDRTGELFF
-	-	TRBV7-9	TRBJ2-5	TGTGCCAGCAGCTTTTACAGTTCCCAAGAGACCCAGTACTTC	CASSFYSSQETQYF
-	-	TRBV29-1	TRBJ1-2	TGCAGCGTTGAAGTGGGGTCTGGCTATGGCTACACCTTC	CSVEVGSGYGYTF
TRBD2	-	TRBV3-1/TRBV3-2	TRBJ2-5	TGTGCCAGCGACGGGACTAGCGGGGGGACCCAGTACTTC	CASDGTSGGTQYF
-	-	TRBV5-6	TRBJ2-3	TGTGCCAGCAGCTTGGGGGGCGGTCCTACAGATACGCAGTATTTT	CASSLGGGPTDTQYF
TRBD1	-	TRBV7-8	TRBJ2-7	TGTGCCAGCAGCTCGAAGGACAGGTTGCACTCCTACGAGCAGTACTTC	CASSSKDRLHSYEQYF
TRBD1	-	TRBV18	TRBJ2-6	TGTGCCAGCTCACCTGGACAGGGGAAAGCTGGGGCCAACGTCCTGACTTTC	CASSPGQGKAGANVLTF
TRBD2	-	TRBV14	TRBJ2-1	TGTGCCAGCGCTGGACTAGCCTCACCCTGGGGCAATGAGCAGTTCTTC	CASAGLASPWGNEQFF
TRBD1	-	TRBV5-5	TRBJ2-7	TGTGCCAGCAACCTGCCGGGACAGGGCTCCTACGAGCAGTACTTC	CASNLPGQGSYEQYF
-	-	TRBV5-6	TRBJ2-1	TGTGCCAGCAGCCGGAGTGGGACCCACTCCTACAATGAGCAGTTCTTC	CASSRSGTHSYNEQFF